Described below is a single T cell receptor beta chain sequence and its context. The data derive from a study of technical replicates of blood from several donors. The data were produced by immunoSEQ multiplex PCR, yet TCRdb's version contains in-frame clones alone and is incomplete. The table includes 74,000 or so clones, about nine tenths detected once. V lost 5 bases, J lost 5 bases, and 8 bases stayed unmatched. The germline gives CDR1 MNHNS, CDR2 SASEGT. The length of the CDR3 is 14 residues. The specimen was T cells isolated from PBMCs. This receptor was obtained from a human donor in good health. The chain has TRBV6-1 and TRBJ2-5; 7 nucleotides line up with TRBD1. CDR3 amino acids: CASSFRDSIETQYF. CDR3 sequence (DNA): TGTGCCAGCAGTTTCCGGGACAGTATCGAGACCCAGTACTTC.